Shown below are 20 T cell receptor beta chains from a single sample sequenced in a study of cytomegalovirus exposure and HLA in healthy donors. PCR employed 60 Vbeta and 13 Jbeta primers. Clones were sequenced by immunoSEQ multiplex PCR, and TCRdb holds only the in-frame ones, with some missing. Here the sample spans about 120,000 clones, around 76% being singletons. The source material was PBMCs. The receptors here all came from a man aged 60 to 69 in good health and CMV-seropositive.

The V call is TRBV30, the J call TRBJ2-3; 8 nucleotides align to TRBD1. CDR3 size: 15 residues. V lost 7 bases to trimming and J lost 2 bases; unmatched junction nucleotides: 11. Per germline, CDR1 GTSNPN and CDR2 SVGIG (reference sequence). The CDR3 region is CASDRVKGDTDTQYF. The CDR3 DNA sequence: TGTGCCTCGGACAGGGTGAAGGGGGACACAGATACGCAGTATTTT.

The chain is built from TRBV29-1 and TRBJ1-1; a possible D gene is TRBD1 (6 bases). CDR1 SQVTM and CDR2 ANQGSEA come from the germline V gene. The ends were cut back, 6 bases at V and 1 base at J, with 9 bases in the middle. This CDR3 comprises 12 residues. CDR3 in DNA: TGCAGCGTCGCGACAGGGAACACTGAAGCTTTCTTT. Protein: CSVATGNTEAFF.

Turning to this clone: The junction departs from germline at one end; a sequencing error may be responsible. This CDR3 is also generated by other DNA sequences in the sample. The rearrangement uses TRBV10-2 and TRBJ1-5; D remains ambiguous. The CDR3 runs to 15 residues. Germline V lookup: CDR1 WSHSY, CDR2 SAAADI. DNA of the CDR3: TGCGCCAGCAGTGAGGGTCCGGGATCTTATCAGCCCCAACATTTT. Its translation is CASSEGPGSYQPQHF.

This clone was observed a handful of times. V usage is TRBV5-1 and J usage is TRBJ1-1; 9 positions match TRBD1. The CDR3 is made up of 15 amino acids. The V and J ends lost 2 bases and 1 base, in that order; junction bases with no gene match: 3. Germline CDR1 and CDR2: SGHRS and YFSETQ. CDR3 loop: CASSFTGGANTEAFF. CDR3 DNA: TGCGCCAGCAGCTTTACAGGGGGCGCGAACACTGAAGCTTTCTTT.

The chain links TRBV5-1 to TRBJ1-1; D gene ambiguous. This CDR3 is 14 amino acids long. Germline CDR1 and CDR2: SGHRS and YFSETQ. V lost 1 base, J lost 0 bases, and 7 bases lay in between. This chain's CDR3 is CASSLLSVNTEAFF. The CDR3 DNA reads as TGCGCCAGCAGCTTGTTATCGGTGAACACTGAAGCTTTCTTT.

The V gene is TRBV6-5, the J gene TRBJ1-3; D remains unclear. The CDR3 is 15 residues long. Germline CDR1 MNHEY, CDR2 SVGAGI. Trimming pared 2 bases from V and 1 base from J, leaving 9 bases between. This CDR3 reads CASSYQPSSGNTIYF. Written as DNA, the CDR3 is TGTGCCAGCAGTTACCAGCCTAGTTCTGGAAACACCATATATTTT.

The V call is TRBV9, the J call TRBJ1-4; TRBD1 matches 7 bases. The germline V gene has CDR1 SGDLS and CDR2 YYNGEE. This CDR3 has 15 amino acids. V gave up 4 bases and J gave up 7 bases; unmatched junction bases: 10. The CDR3: CASSTGQNRGEKLFF. CDR3 nucleotide sequence: TGTGCCAGCAGCACCGGACAGAACAGGGGTGAAAAACTGTTTTTT.

V gene TRBV7-7 combines with J gene TRBJ2-5, with 8 bases lining up with TRBD1. Germline trimming cut 1 base from V and 4 bases from J; bases unmatched to any gene: 2. The CDR3 has 14 amino acids. Looked up from germline, CDR1 is SSHAT and CDR2 is FNYEAQ (reference sequence). Here the CDR3 DNA reads TGTGCCAGCAGCTTAGGGACAGGGCGAGAGACCCAGTACTTC. It specifies CASSLGTGRETQYF.

J is TRBJ1-5 and V is TRBV13; possibly TRBD1 for D (5 bases). The V end was cut by 7 bases, the J end by 4 bases, with 11 bases between. The CDR3 runs 13 residues. CDR1 is PRHDT, CDR2 FYEKMQ, per germline (reference sequence). The CDR3 loop is CASIRDSNQPQHF. CDR3 bases: TGTGCCAGCATCCGGGACTCGAATCAGCCCCAGCATTTT.

The V call is TRBV5-5, the J call TRBJ1-6; D gene uncertain. Trimming removed 1 base at V and 11 bases at J, with 7 bases between. Germline V CDR1 and CDR2: SGHKS, YYEKEE (reference sequence). This CDR3 is built from 12 residues. CDR3 nucleotide sequence: TGTGCCAGCAGCTTGAACGGTACACCCCTCCACTTT. Translated: CASSLNGTPLHF.

This clone was counted only a few times. The rearrangement uses TRBV5-6 and TRBJ2-5, with 11 nucleotides matching TRBD1. This CDR3 has 16 residues. Germline-derived CDR1 and CDR2 are SGHDT and YYEEEE. With V trimmed by 0 bases and J by 2 bases, 3 bases remained unmatched. The CDR3 nucleotides read TGTGCCAGCAGCTTGGTGGGACAGGGGGGGCAAGAGACCCAGTACTTC. Encoded protein: CASSLVGQGGQETQYF.

V usage is TRBV2 and J usage is TRBJ2-1; 16 bases line up with TRBD2. Germline CDR1 is SNHLY and CDR2 is FYNNEI. The CDR3 runs to 16 residues. The trim removed 7 bases at V and 4 bases at J, leaving 4 bases unmatched. The CDR3 DNA sequence: TGTGCCAGCATCGGGACTAGCGGGAGGGGGTACAATGAGCAGTTCTTC. Protein product: CASIGTSGRGYNEQFF.

The J gene is TRBJ1-1, the V gene TRBV7-2; 7 positions agree with TRBD1. Germline V lookup: CDR1 SGHTA, CDR2 FQGNSA. This CDR3 comprises 13 residues. V dropped 1 base and J dropped 10; count of bases not matched to a gene: 6. The chain's CDR3 is CASSLETGVGAFF. The CDR3 region has the DNA TGTGCCAGCAGCTTAGAAACAGGGGTGGGAGCTTTCTTT.

The rearrangement joins TRBV7-9 to TRBJ2-5, with D possibly matching TRBD2 (6 bases). Trimming took 9 bases from V and 3 from J, leaving 17 bases between them. CDR1 is SEHNR, CDR2 FQNEAQ, per germline (reference sequence). This CDR3 comprises 14 residues. Here the CDR3 reads CASRKGWGEETQYF. CDR3 nucleotides: TGTGCCAGTCGAAAGGGATGGGGGGAAGAGACCCAGTACTTC. The entire variable domain, with the rest obtained from reference TRBV7-9 and TRBJ2-5, is as follows: DTGVSQNPRHKITKRGQNVTFRCDPISEHNRLYWYRQTLGQGPEFLTYFQNEAQLEKSRLLSDRFSAERPKGSFSTLEIQRTEQGDSAMYLCASRKGWGEETQYFGPGTRLLVL.

The V call is TRBV5-4, the J call TRBJ1-1; 7 nucleotides align to TRBD1. CDR3 length: 13 amino acids. The V gene's germline CDR1 is SGHNT and CDR2 YYREEE (reference sequence). Trimming took 3 bases from V and 11 from J; bases not matched to a gene: 10. CDR3 in amino acids: CASSSGQSWSAFF. CDR3 coding DNA: TGTGCCAGCAGCTCGGGACAGTCGTGGTCGGCTTTCTTT. The full variable domain, completed using reference TRBV5-4 and TRBJ1-1, is ETGVTQSPTHLIKTRGQQVTLRCSSQSGHNTVSWYQQALGQGPQFIFQYYREEENGRGNFPPRFSGLQFPNYSSELNVNALELDDSALYLCASSSGQSWSAFFGQGTRLTVV.

This chain links TRBV25-1 with TRBJ1-1; D is possibly TRBD1 (6 bases). The ends were cut back, 3 bases at V and 4 bases at J, with 15 bases in the middle. The CDR3 spans 15 residues. Looked up from germline, CDR1 is MGHDK and CDR2 is SYGVNS. DNA for the CDR3: TGTGCCAGCAGTGAGACAGGCATGGTTGGCACTGAAGCTTTCTTT. This sequence encodes CASSETGMVGTEAFF.

The chain is built from TRBV5-1 and TRBJ1-2; the D gene is possibly TRBD1 (6 bases). The germline V and J ends were trimmed by 1 base and 10 bases, with 14 bases remaining between them. The length of the CDR3 is 13 residues. Germline CDR1 is SGHRS and CDR2 is YFSETQ. In DNA, the CDR3 is TGCGCCAGCAGCTTGATACAGGGAGTCTTCTACACCTTC. Its translation is CASSLIQGVFYTF.

The chain recombines TRBV28 with TRBJ2-1, with 7 bases that match TRBD1. CDR3 length: 16 residues. The germline V gene encodes CDR1 MDHEN and CDR2 SYDVKM. The trim removed 5 bases at V and 6 bases at J, leaving 13 bases unmatched. Written as DNA, the CDR3 is TGTGCCAGCAGTAGCCTCGAGACAGGGAGACCCAATGAGCAGTTCTTC. This codes for CASSSLETGRPNEQFF.

The chain joins TRBV29-1 to TRBJ1-4; D gene unclear. Germline lookup yields CDR1 SQVTM and CDR2 ANQGSEA. V was trimmed by 0 bases and J by 4 bases, leaving 12 bases between them. CDR3 length: 15 amino acids. CDR3 in DNA: TGCAGCGTTGAAGAAGGTACAGCCTTTAATGAAAAACTGTTTTTT. This sequence encodes CSVEEGTAFNEKLFF. Supplemented by reference TRBV29-1 and TRBJ1-4, the full variable domain reads SAVISQKPSRDICQRGTSLTIQCQVDSQVTMMFWYRQQPGQSLTLIATANQGSEATYESGFVIDKFPISRPNLTFSTLTVSNMSPEDSSIYLCSVEEGTAFNEKLFFGSGTQLSVL.

The chain couples TRBV11-1 to TRBJ2-7; 8 nucleotides match TRBD1. V was pared by 7 bases and J by 5 bases, with 7 bases of the junction left unmatched. This CDR3 contains 13 residues. Germline values: CDR1 SGHAT, CDR2 FQDESV (reference sequence). CDR3 sequence: CASTLGQGHEQYF. The CDR3 DNA reads TGTGCCAGCACGCTAGGACAGGGCCACGAGCAGTACTTC.